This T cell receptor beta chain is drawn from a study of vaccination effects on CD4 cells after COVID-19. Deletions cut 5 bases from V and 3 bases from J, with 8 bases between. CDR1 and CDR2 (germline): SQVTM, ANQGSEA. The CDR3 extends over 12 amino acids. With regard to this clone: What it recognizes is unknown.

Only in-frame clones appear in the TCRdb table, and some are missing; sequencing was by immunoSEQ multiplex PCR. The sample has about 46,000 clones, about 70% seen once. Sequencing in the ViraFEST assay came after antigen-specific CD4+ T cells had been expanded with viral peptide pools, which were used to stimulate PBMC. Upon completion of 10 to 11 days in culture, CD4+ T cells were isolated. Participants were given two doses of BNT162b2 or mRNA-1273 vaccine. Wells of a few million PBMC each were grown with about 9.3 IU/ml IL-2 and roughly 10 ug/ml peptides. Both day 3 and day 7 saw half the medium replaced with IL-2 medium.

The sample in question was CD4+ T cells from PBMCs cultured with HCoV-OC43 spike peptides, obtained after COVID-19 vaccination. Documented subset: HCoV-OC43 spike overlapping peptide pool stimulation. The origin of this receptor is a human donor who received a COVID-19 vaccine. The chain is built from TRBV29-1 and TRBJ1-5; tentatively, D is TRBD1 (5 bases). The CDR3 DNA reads TGCAGCGTTCGGGACTTCAATCAGCCCCAGCATTTT. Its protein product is CSVRDFNQPQHF.